This TCR beta chain comes out of a study of blood T cells in healthy people across ages. Germline V gives CDR1 KGHDR, CDR2 SFDVKD. The CDR3 covers 18 residues. The V gene end was trimmed by 2 bases and the J gene end by 0 bases; junction bases not matched to a gene: 5. Concerning this clonotype: The antigen remains undetermined.

Study-wide findings and caveats: Estimated diversity across one million T cells was deemed an underestimate.

It was with a sample-barcoded 5' primer and a J-beta primer mix that a second PCR of roughly 6 to 11 cycles was run. One entry per CDR3 protein results from TCRdb running MiXCR on the 5' RACE reads. The sample lists about 1,600,000 distinct CDR3 sequences; 42% were seen once. Sequencing was performed on blood. The receptor was isolated from a woman between 18 and 30 years old in good health. The chain combines TRBV24-1 with TRBJ2-1; 11 bases fit TRBD2. The CDR3 DNA reads TGTGCCACCAGTGATTCCATTGGGACTAGCGGCTCCTACAATGAGCAGTTCTTC. Protein: CATSDSIGTSGSYNEQFF.